This passage covers 3 T cell receptor beta chains from one sample sequenced in a study of spatial heterogeneity in lung cancer. Their antigens are not known. TCRdb reanalysed the 5' RACE reads using MiXCR and keeps one entry per CDR3 protein. This table holds about 5,600 distinct CDR3 sequences, about 7.7% found once. Described time point: sample taken at primary tumor resection. Study-wide results and limits: For expanded intratumoral alpha and beta TCRs, counts tracked tumor mutation counts.

This specimen was lung tumor tissue, taken at surgery. All receptors derive from a female donor with early-stage non-small cell lung cancer.

This clonotype was counted at least ten times. This beta chain is an unintended read in a library built for alpha chains; its size means little. This chain joins TRBV11-2 and TRBJ2-7; 8 nucleotides match TRBD1. This CDR3 has 15 amino acids. Unmatched junction bases numbered 12, after V lost 4 bases and J lost 7 bases. Per germline, CDR1 SGHAT and CDR2 FQNNGV. The CDR3 sequence: CASSSDRDLSLEQYF. The CDR3 nucleotides read TGTGCCAGCAGCTCGGACAGGGACCTTTCGCTTGAGCAGTACTTC. The full variable domain, rest sourced from reference TRBV11-2 and TRBJ2-7, is EAGVAQSPRYKIIEKRQSVAFWCNPISGHATLYWYQQILGQGPKLLIQFQNNGVVDDSQLPKDRFSAERLKGVDSTLKIQPAKLEDSAVYLCASSSDRDLSLEQYFGPGTRLTVT.

This clonotype was counted at least ten times. This beta chain came through as a stray read in a library set up for alpha chains, and its size says little. J is TRBJ1-1 and V is TRBV15, with D possibly TRBD1 on 5 matching bases. The germline CDR1 and CDR2 sequences are LNHNV and YYDKDF (reference sequence). Trimming left V 0 bases short and J 1 base short, with 9 bases between. This CDR3 is built from 15 residues. The CDR3 reads CATSRDLQGNTEAFF. The CDR3 DNA reads TGTGCCACCAGCAGAGATCTCCAGGGGAACACTGAAGCTTTCTTT.

Within the sample, this clonotype is medium-sized. This beta chain is an unintended read in a library built for alpha chains; its size means little. The chain carries TRBV7-2 and TRBJ2-7, with 12 bases identical to TRBD2. Germline V gene data show CDR1 as SGHTA and CDR2 as FQGNSA. The CDR3 sequence is 16 residues long. Trimming at V came to 0 bases and at J to 9 bases, leaving 9 bases not matched to a gene. CDR3 sequence reads: CASSLAASGGGSGQYF. The DNA for the CDR3 is TGTGCCAGCAGCTTAGCGGCTAGCGGGGGGGGCTCCGGGCAGTACTTC. Full variable domain (remainder filled in from reference TRBV7-2 and TRBJ2-7): GAGVSQSPSNKVTEKGKDVELRCDPISGHTALYWYRQSLGQGLEFLIYFQGNSAPDKSGLPSDRFSAERTGGSVSTLTIQRTQQEDSAVYLCASSLAASGGGSGQYFGPGTRLTVT.